This T cell receptor (beta chain) was recovered during a study of control samples from healthy donors and cancer patients. The V and J ends lost 3 bases and 7 bases, in that order; junction bases with no gene match: 2. The V gene's germline CDR1 is MRHNA and CDR2 SNTAGT. This CDR3 contains 13 residues. TCRdb keeps only in-frame clones here, not all; method: immunoSEQ multiplex PCR. The profile shows approximately 44,000 clones, over 65% of them singletons. The sequenced sample was formalin-fixed, paraffin-embedded tissue. The chain has TRBV6-4 and TRBJ2-2; 7 bases agree with TRBD2. The TCR sequence derives from a male donor with melanoma. The CDR3 sequence: CASSEREHGELFF. The CDR3, as DNA: TGTGCCAGCAGTGAGCGGGAGCACGGGGAGCTGTTTTTT.